These T cell receptor beta chains were read from a single sample in a study of blood T cell repertoires in COVID-19. Clones were sequenced by immunoSEQ multiplex PCR, and TCRdb holds only the in-frame ones, with some missing. In the table there are roughly 170,000 clones, around 87% of which are singletons. Sequenced: peripheral blood. The receptors come from a woman between 18 and 29 years old who had recovered from COVID-19. The CDR3 runs from the conserved cysteine through the conserved F or W. A D gene is named only where the DNA matches it firmly. Clone size is stated in some rows and not others, as once, few, many or a class when expanded.

.	TRBV19	.	TRBJ1-5	16	TGTGCCAGTAGTTTGCGGACTTCGGGGGGGAATCAGCCCCAGCATTTT	CASSLRTSGGNQPQHF
.	TRBV30	.	TRBJ2-3	14	TGTGCCTGGAGTGAACTAGGGAGCACAGATACGCAGTATTTT	CAWSELGSTDTQYF
TRBD1	TRBV3-1/TRBV3-2	.	TRBJ1-1	15	TGTGCCAGCAGCCCTCGGGATAACAGGGGAGCTGAAGCTTTCTTT	CASSPRDNRGAEAFF
.	TRBV6-5	.	TRBJ1-3	13	TGTGCCAGCAGTTACTCTTCGGGAAACACCATATATTTT	CASSYSSGNTIYF
TRBD2	TRBV5-1	.	TRBJ2-5	14	TGCGCCAGCCACGGGACGGGAGGGTACGAGACCCAGTACTTC	CASHGTGGYETQYF
.	TRBV24-1	.	TRBJ2-5	16	TGTGCCACCAGTGATTTGACAGGGGAGGCTCGAGAGACCCAGTACTTC	CATSDLTGEARETQYF
.	TRBV19	.	TRBJ1-5	11	TGTGCCAGTAGTTTCGGCAGGTCCCAGCATTTT	CASSFGRSQHF
TRBD1	TRBV29-1	.	TRBJ1-5	13	TGCAGCGTTGACACAGGGGAAGGCCAGCCCCAGCATTTT	CSVDTGEGQPQHF
.	TRBV9	.	TRBJ2-3	15	TGTGCCAGCAGCCAGGGGCTAGCCGGCACAGATACGCAGTATTTT	CASSQGLAGTDTQYF
TRBD1	TRBV19	.	TRBJ1-6	18	TGTGCCAGTAGTATAAGTATGGGAACAGGGGGCAGTAATTCACCCCTCCACTTT	CASSISMGTGGSNSPLHF
.	TRBV7-3	.	TRBJ2-1	14	TGTGCCAGCAGTCAAAGGGGCGGATACAATGAGCAGTTCTTC	CASSQRGGYNEQFF
.	TRBV12-3/TRBV12-4	.	TRBJ2-1	13	TGTGCCAGCAGACTTGGACTTCACAATGAGCAGTTCTTC	CASRLGLHNEQFF
TRBD2	TRBV6-6	.	TRBJ2-1	16	TGTGCCAGCAGTTACTCGAGGCAGCGGGGCATGGATGAGCAGTTCTTC	CASSYSRQRGMDEQFF
TRBD1	TRBV7-2	.	TRBJ1-1	14	TGTGCCAGCAGCCCAGGGACAGGGTATTTGGAAGCTTTCTTT	CASSPGTGYLEAFF
.	TRBV10-3	once	TRBJ2-4	18	TGTGCCATCAGTGGGAACTACCGGGGGAGTGGGGCCAAAAACATTCAGTACTTC	CAISGNYRGSGAKNIQYF
.	TRBV6-5	once	TRBJ2-3	14	TGTGCCAGCAAAGTTGCGGGTTCGGGAAATACGCAGTATTTT	CASKVAGSGNTQYF
.	TRBV10-3	.	TRBJ1-5	14	TGTGCCATCAGTAGGGAGGGGAGCAATCAGCCCCAGCATTTT	CAISREGSNQPQHF
.	TRBV5-6	.	TRBJ1-5	16	TGTGCCAGCAGCTTGTTATCAGCGGGTAGCAATCAGCCCCAGCATTTT	CASSLLSAGSNQPQHF
TRBD2	TRBV2	once	TRBJ2-2	15	TGTGCCAGCAGTAGGACTAGCGGGTACACCGGGGAGCTGTTTTTT	CASSRTSGYTGELFF
.	TRBV12-3/TRBV12-4	.	TRBJ1-5	13	TGTGCCAGCAGTCCCCGGGATAGGCAGCCCCAGCATTTT	CASSPRDRQPQHF
.	TRBV3-1/TRBV3-2	.	TRBJ2-1	16	TGTGCCAGCAGCCCCTGGGGGGGCGCTACTTACAATGAGCAGTTCTTC	CASSPWGGATYNEQFF
.	TRBV15	.	TRBJ2-3	15	TGTGCCACCAGCAGAGAAGGCGGGAGCACAGATACGCAGTATTTT	CATSREGGSTDTQYF
.	TRBV19	.	TRBJ2-7	15	TGTGCCAGTAGTAATCTGGGTCGGCAGGGGGGCGAGCAGTACTTC	CASSNLGRQGGEQYF
.	TRBV7-9	.	TRBJ1-5	15	TGTGCCAGCAGTATAGCAGGGGTTGGGGGTCAGCCCCAGCATTTT	CASSIAGVGGQPQHF
.	TRBV5-1	once	TRBJ1-2	13	TGCGCCAGCAGCTTTTCAACTAACTATGGCTACACCTTC	CASSFSTNYGYTF
.	TRBV5-1	.	TRBJ2-1	13	TGCGCCAGCAGCTGGGGGACTGCCAATGAGCAGTTCTTC	CASSWGTANEQFF
.	TRBV7-3	.	TRBJ1-6	13	TGTGCCAGTCGGACAGCGTATAATTCACCCCTCCACTTT	CASRTAYNSPLHF
.	TRBV7-2	.	TRBJ2-3	13	TGTGCCAGCAGCCAGAAGTCAGGAGATACGCAGTATTTT	CASSQKSGDTQYF
.	TRBV18	.	TRBJ2-3	15	TGTGCCAGCTCACCGGGGCTCGCTAGCACAGATACGCAGTATTTT	CASSPGLASTDTQYF
.	TRBV21-1	.	TRBJ2-1	14	TGTGCCAGAGTCCCCTTAGCGGGAGGCAATGAGCAGTTCTTC	CARVPLAGGNEQFF
TRBD2	TRBV20-1	once	TRBJ2-3	16	TGCAGTGCTAGTTCGGCGGGGGGGCAATTCACAGATACGCAGTATTTT	CSASSAGGQFTDTQYF
.	TRBV5-6	.	TRBJ1-1	13	TGTGCCAGCAGCTTGGATCCCAGGGGTCGGGCTTTCTTT	CASSLDPRGRAFF
TRBD1	TRBV7-9	.	TRBJ1-2	11	TGTGCCAGCAGCTCACAGGGGGCGAGCACCTTC	CASSSQGASTF
TRBD2	TRBV4-3	.	TRBJ2-2	17	TGCGCCAGCAGCCAAGATCGTCTAGCGGGAGAGGCCGGGGAGCTGTTTTTT	CASSQDRLAGEAGELFF
TRBD2	TRBV7-3	.	TRBJ2-1	15	TGTGCCAGCAGCTGGACTAGCGGGACGGATGGTGAGCAGTTCTTC	CASSWTSGTDGEQFF
.	TRBV20-1	.	TRBJ1-5	13	TGCAGTGCTAGTGGGGCCCTCAATCAGCCCCAGCATTTT	CSASGALNQPQHF
.	TRBV6-4	.	TRBJ1-1	13	TGTGCCAGCAGTAGAACAGCGAACACTGAAGCTTTCTTT	CASSRTANTEAFF
TRBD2	TRBV7-8	.	TRBJ2-7	17	TGTGCCAGCAGCTTGGGAGGGACTAGCGGGGGCTCCTACGAGCAGTACTTC	CASSLGGTSGGSYEQYF
.	TRBV7-6	once	TRBJ2-7	14	TGTGCCAGCAGCTTAGAGGCAGGGCGTGACGAGCAGTACTTC	CASSLEAGRDEQYF
TRBD1	TRBV5-4	.	TRBJ1-2	15	TGTGCCAGCAGCTTGGCACAGGGGGTTTACTATGGCTACACCTTC	CASSLAQGVYYGYTF
TRBD1	TRBV25-1	.	TRBJ1-6	14	TGTGCCAGCGGATACAGGGGTGGAAATTCACCCCTCCACTTT	CASGYRGGNSPLHF
.	TRBV6-5	.	TRBJ1-2	13	TGTGCCAGCAGCTCGAGCTGGGGCATTGGCTACACCTTC	CASSSSWGIGYTF
.	TRBV30	once	TRBJ1-3	14	TGTGCCTGGAGAATCCCCGGCTCTGGAAACACCATATATTTT	CAWRIPGSGNTIYF
.	TRBV30	.	TRBJ1-5	13	TGTGCCTGGAGATCGTCCGACAACCAGCCCCAGCATTTT	CAWRSSDNQPQHF
TRBD2	TRBV18	.	TRBJ2-1	18	TGTGCCAGCTCACCGGGACTAGCGGGCTCGAGCTCCTACAATGAGCAGTTCTTC	CASSPGLAGSSSYNEQFF
.	TRBV29-1	.	TRBJ1-2	12	TGCAGCGTTCCGGTGAACCACTATGGCTACACCTTC	CSVPVNHYGYTF
TRBD1	TRBV9	.	TRBJ1-5	15	TGTGCCAGCAGCGAGGACAGGGGCGCTGGTCAGCCCCAGCATTTT	CASSEDRGAGQPQHF
.	TRBV7-9	.	TRBJ1-4	17	TGTGCCAGCAGCCGACGGGCCCCCGACGGGGATAATGAAAAACTGTTTTTT	CASSRRAPDGDNEKLFF
.	TRBV29-1	.	TRBJ1-2	10	TGCAGCGTTGACGAGGTTGGCTACACCTTC	CSVDEVGYTF
TRBD2	TRBV7-7	.	TRBJ2-1	14	TGTGCTAGCAGCCACGGACTAGCCGACAGGGAGCAGTTCTTC	CASSHGLADREQFF
.	TRBV15	.	TRBJ1-3	14	TGTGCCATTAGCCCGGGGGGGCGAAGAAACACCATATATTTT	CAISPGGRRNTIYF